These 28 T cell receptor beta chains originate from one sample sequenced in a study of cytomegalovirus exposure and HLA in healthy donors. Both 60 Vbeta primers and 13 Jbeta primers went into the PCR. Generated by immunoSEQ multiplex PCR, the TCRdb table keeps only in-frame clones and is missing some. The sample holds 110,000 or so clones, 70% to 85% seen once. The specimen sequenced was PBMCs. These receptors were collected from a woman younger than 35 in good health and CMV-seronegative.

This rearrangement joins TRBV4-1 to TRBJ1-4, with D perhaps matching TRBD1 (5 bases). V lost 1 base, J lost 13 bases, and 13 bases lay in between. CDR1 is MGHRA and CDR2 is YSYEKL in the germline V gene. The CDR3 has 13 residues. In DNA form, the CDR3 reads TGCGCCAGCAGCCAAGTTGAGGTTGACAGACTGTTTTTT. Protein sequence: CASSQVEVDRLFF.

This clone occurred once. V gene TRBV6-6 combines with J gene TRBJ2-3, with D unresolved. The CDR3 loop spans 12 amino acids. CDR1 and CDR2 (germline): MNHNY, SVGAGI (reference sequence). Trimming removed 6 bases at V and 3 bases at J, with 7 bases between. The CDR3 nucleotides are TGTGCCAGCAGGGGCGTGACAGATACGCAGTATTTT. Amino acids: CASRGVTDTQYF.

This chain uses TRBV28 with TRBJ2-7; 7 bases match TRBD1. Losses at the gene ends were 0 bases for V and 7 bases for J; bases not matched to a gene: 6. CDR1 and CDR2 (germline): MDHEN, SYDVKM. CDR3 size: 14 residues. The CDR3 here is CASSLWKGAGEQYV. The CDR3 nucleotides read TGTGCCAGCAGTTTATGGAAGGGGGCAGGGGAGCAGTACGTC.

The J gene is TRBJ2-3, the V gene TRBV11-2, with 10 bases fitting TRBD2. Per the germline V gene, CDR1 is SGHAT and CDR2 is FQNNGV. This CDR3 spans 16 amino acids. The trim removed 5 bases at V and 0 bases at J, leaving 5 bases unmatched. The CDR3 protein is CASSPGLAASTDTQYF. The CDR3 coding sequence is TGTGCCAGCAGCCCCGGACTAGCGGCGAGCACAGATACGCAGTATTTT.

The chain links TRBV4-3 to TRBJ2-6; perhaps TRBD1 as D (5 bases). Germline assignment: CDR1 LGHNA and CDR2 YSLEER. The ends were cut back, 0 bases at V and 2 bases at J, with 11 bases in the middle. CDR3 length equals 17 residues. The CDR3 sequence is CASSQDHLGAGANVLTF. The CDR3 DNA reads as TGCGCCAGCAGCCAAGATCATCTAGGGGCTGGGGCCAACGTCCTGACTTTC.

This clone was seen only once. The chain is built from TRBV6-5 and TRBJ2-1; the D gene is possibly TRBD2 (5 bases). The CDR3 extends over 15 amino acids. CDR1 and CDR2 (germline): MNHEY, SVGAGI. The germline V and J ends were trimmed by 6 bases and 0 bases, with 12 bases remaining between them. The CDR3 nucleotides are TGTGCCAGCAGCACAAGACGGGGCTCCTACAATGAGCAGTTCTTC. Protein product: CASSTRRGSYNEQFF.

This rearrangement joins TRBV27 to TRBJ2-6; 7 bases are a match to TRBD1. The V gene end was trimmed by 4 bases and the J gene end by 1 base; junction bases not matched to a gene: 4. Germline V CDR1 and CDR2: MNHEY, SMNVEV (reference sequence). CDR3 length equals 16 residues. The chain's CDR3 is CASSSGGRSGANVLTF. The CDR3 nucleotides read TGTGCCAGCAGTTCAGGGGGTAGGTCTGGGGCCAACGTCCTGACTTTC.

This chain links TRBV30 with TRBJ1-4, with D perhaps matching TRBD1 (6 bases). This CDR3 comprises 12 residues. The germline CDR1 and CDR2 sequences are GTSNPN and SVGIG (reference sequence). Trimming pared 3 bases from V and 11 bases from J, leaving 13 bases between. The CDR3: CAWRERGGKLFF. The DNA of the CDR3 is TGTGCCTGGAGGGAAAGGGGGGGGAAACTGTTTTTT.

CDR3 sequence (DNA): TGTGCCAGCAGTTTACTCCAGGGGATCGGTGGAAACACCATATATTTT. It encodes CASSLLQGIGGNTIYF. This chain joins TRBV13 and TRBJ1-3, with D maybe TRBD1 (6 bases). CDR1 PRHDT and CDR2 FYEKMQ come from the germline V gene (reference sequence). V was pared by 6 bases and J by 3 bases, with 18 bases between. The CDR3 sequence is 16 residues long.

This chain uses TRBV7-9 with TRBJ2-1; 7 nucleotides match TRBD2. The CDR3 totals 17 residues. Germline V gene data show CDR1 as SEHNR and CDR2 as FQNEAQ (reference sequence). The trim removed 5 bases at V and 0 bases at J, leaving 10 bases unmatched. The CDR3 here is CASSPEGSGFSYNEQFF. CDR3 bases: TGTGCCAGCAGCCCAGAGGGTAGCGGGTTCTCCTACAATGAGCAGTTCTTC.

The chain has TRBV30 and TRBJ2-5, with D maybe TRBD2 (6 bases). Germline V gene data show CDR1 as GTSNPN and CDR2 as SVGIG (reference sequence). Trimming took 4 bases from V and 7 from J, leaving 10 bases between them. The length of the CDR3 is 11 residues. CDR3 sequence reads: CAWTGEGTQYF. The CDR3 DNA follows: TGTGCCTGGACGGGGGAAGGGACCCAGTACTTC. Full variable domain (missing parts from reference TRBV30 and TRBJ2-5): SQTIHQWPATLVQPVGSPLSLECTVEGTSNPNLYWYRQAAGRGLQLLFYSVGIGQISSEVPQNLSASRPQDRQFILSSKKLLLSDSGFYLCAWTGEGTQYFGPGTRLLVL.

This chain joins TRBV29-1 and TRBJ2-7; 12 positions match TRBD2. Trimming took 3 bases from V and 5 from J; bases not matched to a gene: 8. This CDR3 region has 15 residues. Germline-derived CDR1 and CDR2 are SQVTM and ANQGSEA. This chain's CDR3 is CSVESSGRAGHEQYF. CDR3 nucleotide sequence: TGCAGCGTTGAGTCTAGCGGGAGGGCCGGCCACGAGCAGTACTTC.

The rearrangement joins TRBV2 to TRBJ1-2; D is ambiguous. The CDR3 runs 12 residues. Looked up from germline, CDR1 is SNHLY and CDR2 is FYNNEI. The V gene lost 6 bases and the J gene lost 7 bases, with 12 bases spanning the gap. This CDR3 is CASRGVLSGYTF. The CDR3 bases are TGTGCCAGCAGGGGCGTATTATCTGGCTACACCTTC.

This chain uses TRBV6-6 with TRBJ1-6, with D unclear. The CDR3 runs to 14 residues. V dropped 0 bases and J dropped 14 bases, with 14 bases sitting between them. Germline V CDR1 and CDR2: MNHNY, SVGAGI (reference sequence). The CDR3 DNA sequence: TGTGCCAGCAGTTACTCGGGCACCCTCAATACCCTCCACTTT. Amino acids: CASSYSGTLNTLHF.

About this clone: An end of the junction differs from the germline gene, which may be a read error. V gene TRBV7-8 combines with J gene TRBJ2-5; 7 bases fit TRBD2. The germline CDR1 and CDR2 sequences are SGHVS and FQNEAQ. The CDR3 is 14 amino acids. The CDR3 sequence is CASSLAENQETQYF. The CDR3 DNA follows: TGTGCCAGCAGCCTAGCGGAGAACCAAGAGACCCAGTACTTC.

This chain uses TRBV13 with TRBJ1-1; D perhaps matches TRBD1 (6 bases). The V gene lost 5 bases and the J gene lost 0 bases, with 10 bases spanning the gap. From germline, CDR1 is PRHDT and CDR2 FYEKMQ (reference sequence). The CDR3 totals 14 residues. The CDR3, as DNA: TGTGCCAGCAGCCCGGGACATTTGAACACTGAAGCTTTCTTT. Amino acids: CASSPGHLNTEAFF.

The V gene is TRBV7-8, the J gene TRBJ1-1; TRBD1 aligns across 9 bases. The CDR3 runs to 13 residues. After removal of 5 bases from V and 9 bases from J, the junction contained 7 bases not matched to a gene. Germline CDR1 and CDR2: SGHVS and FQNEAQ. In nucleotides, the CDR3 is TGTGCCAGCAGCCTGGGGACAGGGAGTCAAGCTTTCTTT. As protein: CASSLGTGSQAFF. The variable domain in full, completed from reference TRBV7-8 and TRBJ1-1, reads GAGVSQSPRYKVAKRGQDVALRCDPISGHVSLFWYQQALGQGPEFLTYFQNEAQLDKSGLPSDRFFAERPEGSVSTLKIQRTQQEDSAVYLCASSLGTGSQAFFGQGTRLTVV.

Written as DNA, the CDR3 is TGTGCCAGCAGCACTCGGACTAGCGGGAGGGCTGGAAATGAGCAGTTCTTC. Its protein product is CASSTRTSGRAGNEQFF. The J gene is TRBJ2-1, the V gene TRBV14; 15 positions agree with TRBD2. Trimming removed 5 bases from V and 7 bases from J; junction bases left unmatched: 9. CDR1 is SGHDN and CDR2 is FVKESK in the germline V gene. The CDR3 length is 17 residues.

The V call is TRBV5-1, the J call TRBJ2-5; 7 bases are a match to TRBD1. This CDR3 is built from 13 residues. Germline CDR1 SGHRS, CDR2 YFSETQ. V shed 3 bases and J 5 bases; nucleotides not matched to a gene: 4. The CDR3 DNA is TGCGCCAGCAGCTCGACAGGGACCGAGACCCAGTACTTC. It codes for CASSSTGTETQYF. The full variable domain, completed using reference TRBV5-1 and TRBJ2-5, is KAGVTQTPRYLIKTRGQQVTLSCSPISGHRSVSWYQQTPGQGLQFLFEYFSETQRNKGNFPGRFSGRQFSNSRSEMNVSTLELGDSALYLCASSSTGTETQYFGPGTRLLVL.

The rearrangement uses TRBV4-1 and TRBJ2-1; the D gene is possibly TRBD1 (5 bases). The CDR3 covers 17 residues. CDR1 and CDR2 (germline): MGHRA, YSYEKL. Trimming took off 0 bases at V and 0 bases at J, with 12 bases between the two ends. Written as DNA, the CDR3 is TGCGCCAGCAGCCAAGATCCCGACAGTAGCTCCTACAATGAGCAGTTCTTC. The encoded protein is CASSQDPDSSSYNEQFF.

This clone was detected only a few times. This chain joins TRBV6-5 and TRBJ1-1; weak D call: TRBD1 (6 bases). The CDR3 is 14 residues long. From germline, CDR1 is MNHEY and CDR2 SVGAGI. V was shortened by 5 bases and J by 4 bases, with 14 bases between the two germline ends. CDR3 residues: CASSPEGEGTEAFF. The CDR3 DNA follows: TGTGCCAGCAGTCCAGAGGGGGAGGGCACTGAAGCTTTCTTT.

This sequence joins TRBV7-9 and TRBJ2-2, with D possibly matching TRBD2 (5 bases). Germline CDR1 reads SEHNR; CDR2 reads FQNEAQ (reference sequence). The V and J ends lost 8 bases and 3 bases respectively, with 13 bases between them. The CDR3 extends over 14 amino acids. The CDR3 protein is CASREGLDTGELFF. CDR3 coding DNA: TGTGCCAGCCGTGAGGGCTTGGACACCGGGGAGCTGTTTTTT.

The rearrangement joins TRBV29-1 to TRBJ2-5; the D gene is possibly TRBD1 (6 bases). The V and J ends lost 4 bases and 0 bases respectively, with 12 bases between them. The germline V gene encodes CDR1 SQVTM and CDR2 ANQGSEA. This CDR3 contains 14 residues. CDR3 nucleotide sequence: TGCAGCGTTGCAGACAGGAGGTACCAAGAGACCCAGTACTTC. It translates to CSVADRRYQETQYF.

This clone was found once. The genes are TRBV11-2 and TRBJ2-7; 11 bases line up with TRBD2. V was clipped by 1 base and J by 4 bases; unmatched bases: 9. This CDR3 spans 17 amino acids. Germline V gene sequence: CDR1 SGHAT, CDR2 FQNNGV. In DNA form, the CDR3 reads TGTGCCAGCAGCTTAGGTCGACTAGCGGGACGGTATTACGAGCAGTACTTC. This encodes CASSLGRLAGRYYEQYF.

The chain joins TRBV5-1 to TRBJ1-1, with D perhaps matching TRBD1 (6 bases). The CDR3 has 14 residues. Germline V CDR1 and CDR2: SGHRS, YFSETQ. Trimming cost V 3 bases and J 4 bases, with 13 bases left between them. The CDR3 loop reads CASSWGGHATEAFF. The CDR3 DNA reads as TGCGCCAGCAGCTGGGGGGGGCACGCCACTGAAGCTTTCTTT.

This clone turned up a few times. The V and J genes are TRBV6-1 and TRBJ1-1; the D gene is possibly TRBD1 (5 bases). Trimming shortened V by 7 bases and J by 2 bases, and 17 bases separated the two germline ends. CDR1 is MNHNS, CDR2 SASEGT, per germline. There are 15 residues in the CDR3. The CDR3 loop reads CASTPNRGLNTEAFF. Here the CDR3 DNA reads TGTGCCAGCACCCCAAACCGGGGACTAAACACTGAAGCTTTCTTT.

J is TRBJ1-1 and V is TRBV27; TRBD1 might be the D (5 bases). Germline-derived CDR1 and CDR2 are MNHEY and SMNVEV (reference sequence). CDR3 length: 14 amino acids. V was shortened by 3 bases and J by 3 bases, with 11 bases between the two germline ends. This chain's CDR3 is CASSLWGGDTEAFF. The CDR3 DNA sequence: TGTGCCAGCAGTTTGTGGGGGGGGGACACTGAAGCTTTCTTT.

This chain links TRBV5-1 with TRBJ2-1; the match to TRBD2 covers 8 bases. The ends lost 1 base at V and 5 bases at J; junction bases unmatched: 11. The germline V gene encodes CDR1 SGHRS and CDR2 YFSETQ. There are 17 residues in the CDR3. The CDR3 spells CASSLYPAGVSDNEQFF. CDR3 bases: TGCGCCAGCAGCTTGTACCCAGCGGGAGTTTCCGACAATGAGCAGTTCTTC.